This T cell receptor beta chain was identified in a study of vaccination and CD4 T cells after COVID-19. For the study at large: Cells were stimulated with overlapping spike peptides from SARS-CoV-2, HCoV-NL63, HCoV-OC43 and HCoV-229E. General study points: Spike mono-reactivity was found in 304 of 307 vaccine-specific clones from convalescent patients.

To note about this clonotype: Its antigen remains unknown. The junction departs from germline at one end; a sequencing error may be responsible.

CDR3 length: 15 amino acids. CDR1 and CDR2 from the germline V gene are SNHLY and FYNNEI. Treatment noted: roughly nine-day PBMC culture with coronavirus spike peptide pools or control peptides (ViraFEST assay). Fresh replacement IL-2 medium substituted for half the medium on days 3 and 7. Cultured CD4+ T-cell DNA underwent Oncomine TCR Beta short-read sequencing. In TCRdb, the PCR reads were re-called with MiXCR into one record per CDR3 protein. Among tens of thousands of distinct CDR3 sequences listed, roughly two thirds were seen once. V usage is TRBV2 and J usage is TRBJ1-5; 8 bases align to TRBD1. The sample consisted of CD4+ T cells from blood, cultured in vitro, taken after SARS-CoV-2 vaccination. The receptor's source is a human donor who received a COVID-19 vaccine. CDR3 region: CASRKTGGGNRPQHF. In DNA form, the CDR3 reads TGTGCCAGCAGAAAAACAGGGGGTGGCAATCGGCCCCAGCATTTT.